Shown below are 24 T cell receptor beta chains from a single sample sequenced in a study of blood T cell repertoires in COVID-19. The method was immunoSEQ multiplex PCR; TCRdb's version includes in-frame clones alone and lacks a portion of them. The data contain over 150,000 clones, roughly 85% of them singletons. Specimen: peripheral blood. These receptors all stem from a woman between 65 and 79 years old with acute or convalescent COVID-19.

The CDR3 DNA reads as TGTGCCAGCAGCCGGACAGGGTCTGGAAACACCATATATTTT. It yields the protein CASSRTGSGNTIYF. V usage is TRBV6-5 and J usage is TRBJ1-3; TRBD1 agrees at 8 bases. The CDR3 is made up of 14 amino acids. Germline V gene data show CDR1 as MNHEY and CDR2 as SVGAGI. Trimming at V came to 6 bases and at J to 1 base, leaving 2 bases not matched to a gene.

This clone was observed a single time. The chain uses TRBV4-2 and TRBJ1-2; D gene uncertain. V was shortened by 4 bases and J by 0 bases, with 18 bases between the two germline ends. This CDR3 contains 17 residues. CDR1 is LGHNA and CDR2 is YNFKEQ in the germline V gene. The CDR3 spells CASSRELHGSTNYGYTF. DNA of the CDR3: TGTGCCAGCAGCCGAGAACTGCACGGGAGTACTAACTATGGCTACACCTTC.

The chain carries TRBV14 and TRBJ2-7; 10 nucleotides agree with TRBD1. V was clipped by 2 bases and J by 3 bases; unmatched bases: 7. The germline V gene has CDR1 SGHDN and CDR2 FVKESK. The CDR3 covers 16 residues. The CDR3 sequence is CASSQIPGQGFYEQYF. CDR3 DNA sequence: TGTGCCAGCAGCCAAATACCGGGACAGGGGTTCTACGAGCAGTACTTC.

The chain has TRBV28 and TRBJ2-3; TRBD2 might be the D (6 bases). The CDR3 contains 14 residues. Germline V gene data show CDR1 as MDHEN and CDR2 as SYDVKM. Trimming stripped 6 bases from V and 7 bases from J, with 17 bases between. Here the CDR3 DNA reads TGTGCCAGCAGCCAAGGACTGGGGGGAAATACGCAGTATTTT. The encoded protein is CASSQGLGGNTQYF.

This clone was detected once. DNA for the CDR3: TGTGCCAGTAGTTTGGACGGGAGGGTTTCCGGGGAGCTGTTTTTT. Amino acid sequence: CASSLDGRVSGELFF. The rearrangement uses TRBV19 and TRBJ2-2; TRBD2 aligns across 8 bases. The CDR3 is made up of 15 amino acids. Trimming removed 5 bases from V and 6 bases from J; junction bases left unmatched: 8. The germline V gene has CDR1 LNHDA and CDR2 SQIVND (reference sequence).

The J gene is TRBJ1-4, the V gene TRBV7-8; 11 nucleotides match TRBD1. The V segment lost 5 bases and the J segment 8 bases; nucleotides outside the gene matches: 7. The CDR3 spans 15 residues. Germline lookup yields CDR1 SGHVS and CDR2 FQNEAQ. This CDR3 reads CASSQGQGAQEKLFF. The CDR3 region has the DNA TGTGCCAGCAGCCAAGGACAGGGGGCGCAAGAAAAACTGTTTTTT.

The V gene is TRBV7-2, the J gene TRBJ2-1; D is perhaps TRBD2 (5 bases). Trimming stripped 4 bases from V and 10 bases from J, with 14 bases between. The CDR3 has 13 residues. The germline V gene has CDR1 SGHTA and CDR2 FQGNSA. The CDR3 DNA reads TGTGCCAGCAGCTCGAAGAGGGTAAGGGAGCAGTTCTTC. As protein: CASSSKRVREQFF.

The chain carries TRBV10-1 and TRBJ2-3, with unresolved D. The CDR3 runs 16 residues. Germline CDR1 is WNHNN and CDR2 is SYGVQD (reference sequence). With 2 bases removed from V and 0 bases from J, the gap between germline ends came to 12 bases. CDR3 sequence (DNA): TGCGCCAGCAGTGAGCTTGACTCTTCTAGCACAGATACGCAGTATTTT. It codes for CASSELDSSSTDTQYF.

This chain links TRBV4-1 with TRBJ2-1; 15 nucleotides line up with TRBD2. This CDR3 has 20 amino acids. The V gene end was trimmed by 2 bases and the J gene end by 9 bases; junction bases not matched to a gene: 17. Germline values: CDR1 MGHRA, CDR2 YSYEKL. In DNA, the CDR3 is TGCGCCAGCAGCCAATCGGTAGGGATCTTTGGACTAGCGGGAGGGATTGAGCAGTTCTTC. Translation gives CASSQSVGIFGLAGGIEQFF.

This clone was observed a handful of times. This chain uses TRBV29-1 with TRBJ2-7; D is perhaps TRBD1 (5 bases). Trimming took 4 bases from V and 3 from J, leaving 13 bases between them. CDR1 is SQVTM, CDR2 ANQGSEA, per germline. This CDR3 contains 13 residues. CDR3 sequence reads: CSVGLTGLYEQYF. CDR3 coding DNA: TGCAGCGTTGGTCTTACAGGTCTCTACGAGCAGTACTTC.

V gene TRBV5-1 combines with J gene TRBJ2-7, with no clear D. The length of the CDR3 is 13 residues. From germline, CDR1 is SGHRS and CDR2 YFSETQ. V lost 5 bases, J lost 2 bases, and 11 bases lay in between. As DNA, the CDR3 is TGCGCCAGCAGGATCACTATCCCCTACGAGCAGTACTTC. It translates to CASRITIPYEQYF.

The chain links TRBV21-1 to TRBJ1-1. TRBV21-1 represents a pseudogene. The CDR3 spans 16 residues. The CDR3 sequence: CASSKKREGTNTEAFF. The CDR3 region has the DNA TGTGCCAGCAGCAAAAAGAGGGAGGGGACTAACACTGAAGCTTTCTTT.

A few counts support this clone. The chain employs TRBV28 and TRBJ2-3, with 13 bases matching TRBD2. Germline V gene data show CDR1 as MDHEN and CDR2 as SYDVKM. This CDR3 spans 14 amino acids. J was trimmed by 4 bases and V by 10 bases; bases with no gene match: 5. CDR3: CAIGTSGISDTQYF. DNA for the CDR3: TGTGCCATCGGGACTAGCGGGATATCAGATACGCAGTATTTT.

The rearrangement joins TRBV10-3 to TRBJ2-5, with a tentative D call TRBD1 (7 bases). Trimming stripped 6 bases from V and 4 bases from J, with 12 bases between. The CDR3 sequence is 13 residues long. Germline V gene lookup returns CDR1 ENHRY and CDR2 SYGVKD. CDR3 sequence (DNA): TGTGCCATCAGCAGACAGGGAGGAGAGACCCAGTACTTC. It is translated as CAISRQGGETQYF.

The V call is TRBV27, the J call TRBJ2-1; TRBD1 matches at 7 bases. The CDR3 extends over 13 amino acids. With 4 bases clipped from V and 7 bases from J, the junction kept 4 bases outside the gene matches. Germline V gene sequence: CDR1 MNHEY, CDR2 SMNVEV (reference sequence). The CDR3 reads CASSYRGRNEQFF. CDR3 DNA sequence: TGTGCCAGCAGTTACAGGGGCAGGAATGAGCAGTTCTTC.

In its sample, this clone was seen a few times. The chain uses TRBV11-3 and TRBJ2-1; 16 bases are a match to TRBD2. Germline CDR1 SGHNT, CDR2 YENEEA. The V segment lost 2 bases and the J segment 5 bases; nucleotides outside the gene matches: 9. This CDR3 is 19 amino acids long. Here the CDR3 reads CASSLYGTSGRAENNEQFF. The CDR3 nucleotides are TGTGCCAGCAGCTTATACGGGACTAGCGGGAGGGCCGAAAACAATGAGCAGTTCTTC.

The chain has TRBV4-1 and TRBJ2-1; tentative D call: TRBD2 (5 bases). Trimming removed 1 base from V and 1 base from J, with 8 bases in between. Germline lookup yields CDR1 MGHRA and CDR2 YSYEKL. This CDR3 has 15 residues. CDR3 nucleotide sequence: TGCGCCAGCAGCCAAGGTGGCGGGTCCTACAATGAGCAGTTCTTC. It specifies CASSQGGGSYNEQFF.

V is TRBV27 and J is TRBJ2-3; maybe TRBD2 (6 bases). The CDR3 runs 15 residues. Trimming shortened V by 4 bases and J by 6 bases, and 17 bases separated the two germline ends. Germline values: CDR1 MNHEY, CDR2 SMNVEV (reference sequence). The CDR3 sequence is CASSYGAGSSDTQYF. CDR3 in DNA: TGTGCCAGCAGTTATGGGGCCGGGAGCTCGGATACGCAGTATTTT.

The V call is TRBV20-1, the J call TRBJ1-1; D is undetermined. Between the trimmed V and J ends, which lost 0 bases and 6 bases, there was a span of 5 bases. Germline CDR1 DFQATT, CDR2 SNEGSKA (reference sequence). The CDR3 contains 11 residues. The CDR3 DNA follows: TGCAGTGCTAGAGATTCTCCTGAAGCTTTCTTT. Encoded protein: CSARDSPEAFF.

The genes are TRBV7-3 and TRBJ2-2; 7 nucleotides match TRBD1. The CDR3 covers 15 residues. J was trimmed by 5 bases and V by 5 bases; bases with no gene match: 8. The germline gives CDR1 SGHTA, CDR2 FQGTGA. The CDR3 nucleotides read TGTGCCAGCAGCAGGGACAGTAGTGGTACCGGGGAGCTGTTTTTT. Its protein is CASSRDSSGTGELFF.

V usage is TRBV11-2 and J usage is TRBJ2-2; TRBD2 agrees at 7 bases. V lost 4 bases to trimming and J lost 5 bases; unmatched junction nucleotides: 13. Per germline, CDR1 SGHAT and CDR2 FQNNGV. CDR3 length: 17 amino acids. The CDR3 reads CASSSTRLLAATGELFF. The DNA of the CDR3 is TGTGCCAGCAGCTCCACACGACTGCTAGCGGCGACCGGGGAGCTGTTTTTT. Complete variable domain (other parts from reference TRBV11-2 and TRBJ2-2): EAGVAQSPRYKIIEKRQSVAFWCNPISGHATLYWYQQILGQGPKLLIQFQNNGVVDDSQLPKDRFSAERLKGVDSTLKIQPAKLEDSAVYLCASSSTRLLAATGELFFGEGSRLTVL.

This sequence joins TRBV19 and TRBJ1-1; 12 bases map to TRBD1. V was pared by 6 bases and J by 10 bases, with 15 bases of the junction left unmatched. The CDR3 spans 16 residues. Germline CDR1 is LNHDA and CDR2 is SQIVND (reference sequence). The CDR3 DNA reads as TGTGCCAGTAGAACTTCCGGGACAGGGGGCCCCCTCGCAGCTTTCTTT. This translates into CASRTSGTGGPLAAFF. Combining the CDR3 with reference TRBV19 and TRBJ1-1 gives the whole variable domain DGGITQSPKYLFRKEGQNVTLSCEQNLNHDAMYWYRQDPGQGLRLIYYSQIVNDFQKGDIAEGYSVSREKKESFPLTVTSAQKNPTAFYLCASRTSGTGGPLAAFFGQGTRLTVV.

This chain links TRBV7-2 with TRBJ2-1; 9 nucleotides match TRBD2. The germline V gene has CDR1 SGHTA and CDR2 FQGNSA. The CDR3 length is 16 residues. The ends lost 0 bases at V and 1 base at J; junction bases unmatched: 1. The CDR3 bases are TGTGCCAGCAGCTTAGCGGCGGGAGGGTCCTACAATGAGCAGTTCTTC. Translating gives CASSLAAGGSYNEQFF.

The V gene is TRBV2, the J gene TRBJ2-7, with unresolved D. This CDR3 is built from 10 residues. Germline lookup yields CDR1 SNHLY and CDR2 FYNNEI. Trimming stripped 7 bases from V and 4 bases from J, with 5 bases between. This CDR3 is CASNGYEQYF. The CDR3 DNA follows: TGTGCCAGCAACGGTTACGAGCAGTACTTC.